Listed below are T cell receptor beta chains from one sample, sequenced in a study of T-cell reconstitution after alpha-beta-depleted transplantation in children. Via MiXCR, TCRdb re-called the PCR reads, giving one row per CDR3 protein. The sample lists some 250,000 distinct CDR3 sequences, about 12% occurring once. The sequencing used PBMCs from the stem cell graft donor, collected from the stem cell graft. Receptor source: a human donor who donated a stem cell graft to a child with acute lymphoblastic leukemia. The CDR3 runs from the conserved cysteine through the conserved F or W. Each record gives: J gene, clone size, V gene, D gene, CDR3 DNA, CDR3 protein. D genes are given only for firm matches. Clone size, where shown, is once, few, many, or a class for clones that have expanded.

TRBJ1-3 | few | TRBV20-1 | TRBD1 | TGCAGTGCTTCTGGGACAGGGGTTGGAAACACCATATATTTT | CSASGTGVGNTIYF
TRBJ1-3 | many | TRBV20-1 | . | TGCAGTGCTAGAGTTCCCGGCCAGGACGGTGGAAACACCATATATTTT | CSARVPGQDGGNTIYF
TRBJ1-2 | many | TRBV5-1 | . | TGCGCCAGCAGTCCTGAGAGGAACCTAGCACGCGGCTACACCTTC | CASSPERNLARGYTF
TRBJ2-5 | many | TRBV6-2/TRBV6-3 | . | TGTGCCAGCAGTTACTCGTGGGAGACCCAGTACTTC | CASSYSWETQYF
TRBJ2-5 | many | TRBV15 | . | TGTGCCACCGGGAAGGGGAGGGAGACCCAGTACTTC | CATGKGRETQYF
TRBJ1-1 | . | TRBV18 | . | TGTGCCAGCTCACCATTCGAAGGGGCCACTGAAGCTTTCTTT | CASSPFEGATEAFF
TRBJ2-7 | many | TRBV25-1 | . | TGTGCCAGCAGTGAATATTCGGGGCTTCCAAGCGAGCAGTACTTC | CASSEYSGLPSEQYF
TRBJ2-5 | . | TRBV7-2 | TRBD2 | TGTGCCAGCAGCTTAGCCCAGCGGGGGCAGCTGTACCAAGAGACCCAGTACTTC | CASSLAQRGQLYQETQYF
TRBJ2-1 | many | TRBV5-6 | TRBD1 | TGTGCCAGCAGCCAAGGGACAGTCTACAATGAGCAGTTCTTC | CASSQGTVYNEQFF
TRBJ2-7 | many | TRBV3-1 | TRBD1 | TGTGCCAGCAGCCAGGGGACAGTCGACTACGAGCAGTACTTC | CASSQGTVDYEQYF
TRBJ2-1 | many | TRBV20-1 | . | TGCAGTGCAGACCCCAACTACAATGAGCAGTTCTTC | CSADPNYNEQFF
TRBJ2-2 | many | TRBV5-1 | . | TGCGCCAGCAGCTTGGGCATAAGCGCGAACACCGGGGAGCTGTTTTTT | CASSLGISANTGELFF
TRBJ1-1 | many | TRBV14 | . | TGTGCCAGCAGCCAAAGGGGCCCAGTATACACTGAAGCTTTCTTT | CASSQRGPVYTEAFF
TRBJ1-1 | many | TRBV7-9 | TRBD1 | TGTGCCAGCAGCGCGGGACAGATGAACACTGAAGCTTTCTTT | CASSAGQMNTEAFF
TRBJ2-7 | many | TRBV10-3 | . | TGTGCCATCAGTGACGGGGGAACCTACGAGCAGTACTTC | CAISDGGTYEQYF
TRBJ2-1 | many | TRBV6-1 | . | TGTGCCAGCAGTGAAGCGCGGACTGGACAGCAGTTCTTC | CASSEARTGQQFF